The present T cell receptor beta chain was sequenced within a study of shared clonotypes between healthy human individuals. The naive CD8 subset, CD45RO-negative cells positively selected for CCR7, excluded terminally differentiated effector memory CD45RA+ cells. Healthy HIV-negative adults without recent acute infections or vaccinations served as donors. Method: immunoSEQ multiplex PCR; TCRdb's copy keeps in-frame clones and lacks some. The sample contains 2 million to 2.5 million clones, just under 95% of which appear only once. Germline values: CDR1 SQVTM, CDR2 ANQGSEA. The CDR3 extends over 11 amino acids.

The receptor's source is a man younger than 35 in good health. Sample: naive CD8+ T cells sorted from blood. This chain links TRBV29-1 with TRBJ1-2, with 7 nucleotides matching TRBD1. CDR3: CRGDSNYGYTF. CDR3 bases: TGCAGGGGGGACAGTAACTATGGCTACACCTTC.